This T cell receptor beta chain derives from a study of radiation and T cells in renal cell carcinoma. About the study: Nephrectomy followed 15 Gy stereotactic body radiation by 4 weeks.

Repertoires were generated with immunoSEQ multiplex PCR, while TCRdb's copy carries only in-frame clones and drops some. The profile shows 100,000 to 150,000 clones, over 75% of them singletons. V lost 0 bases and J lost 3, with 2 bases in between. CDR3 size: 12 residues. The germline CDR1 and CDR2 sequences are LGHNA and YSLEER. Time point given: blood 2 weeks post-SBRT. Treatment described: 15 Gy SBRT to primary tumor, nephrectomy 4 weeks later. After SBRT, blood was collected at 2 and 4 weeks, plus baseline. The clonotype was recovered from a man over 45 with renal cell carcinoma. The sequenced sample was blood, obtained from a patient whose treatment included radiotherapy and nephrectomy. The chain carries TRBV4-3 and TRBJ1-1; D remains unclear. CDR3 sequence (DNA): TGCGCCAGCAGCCAAGACTACACTGAAGCTTTCTTT. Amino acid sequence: CASSQDYTEAFF.